The 16 T cell receptor beta chains in this list originate from one sample, sequenced in a study of blood T cell repertoires in COVID-19. Profiling relied on immunoSEQ multiplex PCR, and the TCRdb table lists in-frame clones only, not all of them. The profile shows roughly 200,000 clones, 85% of them singletons. Sequencing input: PBMCs or T cells enriched from blood (not recorded which). The receptors here all came from a man aged 35-49 years who had recovered from COVID-19.

This clone is classed as medium-sized. The chain joins TRBV30 to TRBJ2-1; D may be TRBD1 (5 bases). V gave up 2 bases and J gave up 2 bases, with 7 bases separating them. Looked up from germline, CDR1 is GTSNPN and CDR2 is SVGIG (reference sequence). This CDR3 has 13 residues. CDR3 bases: TGTGCCTGGAGTTCAGGGACCTACAATGAGCAGTTCTTC. It codes for CAWSSGTYNEQFF. The entire variable domain, with the rest obtained from reference TRBV30 and TRBJ2-1, is as follows: SQTIHQWPATLVQPVGSPLSLECTVEGTSNPNLYWYRQAAGRGLQLLFYSVGIGQISSEVPQNLSASRPQDRQFILSSKKLLLSDSGFYLCAWSSGTYNEQFFGPGTRLTVL.

This clone was recorded a few times. V and J are TRBV6-5 and TRBJ2-7, with 7 bases matching TRBD1. The CDR3 loop spans 12 amino acids. Trimming took 5 bases from V and 5 from J; bases not matched to a gene: 3. Per the germline V gene, CDR1 is MNHEY and CDR2 is SVGAGI. CDR3 region: CASSTTGDEQYF. The CDR3 region has the DNA TGTGCCAGCAGTACAACAGGGGACGAGCAGTACTTC.

The gene calls are TRBV18 and TRBJ2-2, with D maybe TRBD1 (5 bases). V lost 2 bases, J lost 6 bases, and 7 bases lay in between. This CDR3 contains 13 residues. Germline V CDR1 and CDR2: KGHSH, LQKENI. CDR3 amino acids: CASSPKQAGELFF. As DNA, the CDR3 is TGTGCCAGCTCACCAAAACAGGCCGGGGAGCTGTTTTTT.

V gene TRBV7-9 combines with J gene TRBJ2-1; weak D call: TRBD1 (6 bases). The CDR3 length is 15 residues. Germline CDR1 reads SEHNR; CDR2 reads FQNEAQ (reference sequence). V lost 5 bases and J lost 0, with 11 bases in between. CDR3 sequence reads: CASSDGGLSYNEQFF. The CDR3 DNA reads TGTGCCAGCAGCGATGGGGGCCTCTCCTACAATGAGCAGTTCTTC.

V gene TRBV5-6 combines with J gene TRBJ2-3; D possibly corresponds to TRBD1 (5 bases). The CDR3 consists of 11 residues. V dropped 0 bases and J dropped 11 bases, with 7 bases sitting between them. Looked up from germline, CDR1 is SGHDT and CDR2 is YYEEEE. The CDR3 DNA follows: TGTGCCAGCAGCTTGGCGGACATGCAGTATTTT. Protein product: CASSLADMQYF.

This clone was seen more than once but under ten times. This CDR3 is CASSVNRDRTYNSPLHF. In DNA form, the CDR3 reads TGTGCCAGCAGTGTAAACCGGGACAGGACTTATAATTCACCCCTCCACTTT. The chain has TRBV6-1 and TRBJ1-6; 8 bases are a match to TRBD1. Trimming took 4 bases from V and 4 from J; bases not matched to a gene: 9. The CDR3 runs to 17 residues. Germline-derived CDR1 and CDR2 are MNHNS and SASEGT.

V and J are TRBV5-1 and TRBJ1-1; 7 nucleotides agree with TRBD1. The trim removed 6 bases at V and 0 bases at J, leaving 8 bases unmatched. CDR1 is SGHRS and CDR2 is YFSETQ in the germline V gene. The CDR3 is 15 amino acids. The CDR3 spells CASTESTGVNTEAFF. DNA for the CDR3: TGCGCCAGCACCGAAAGCACAGGGGTGAACACTGAAGCTTTCTTT.

The CDR3 region has the DNA TGTGCCAGCAGTCGTCTAGCGGGAGTGTCCTACAATGAGCAGTTCTTC. This encodes CASSRLAGVSYNEQFF. The chain is built from TRBV7-9 and TRBJ2-1; 10 bases agree with TRBD2. Looked up from germline, CDR1 is SEHNR and CDR2 is FQNEAQ (reference sequence). This CDR3 comprises 16 residues. V was pared by 6 bases and J by 1 base, with 6 bases of the junction left unmatched.

This chain connects TRBV2 to TRBJ2-3; D might be TRBD2 (5 bases). V lost 3 bases and J 3 bases, leaving 7 bases between the germline ends. The CDR3 spans 13 residues. Germline CDR1 and CDR2: SNHLY and FYNNEI. The CDR3 region has the DNA TGTGCCAGCAGTGACTCGGGGACAGATACGCAGTATTTT. It specifies CASSDSGTDTQYF.

The V gene is TRBV12-1, the J gene TRBJ1-1; no DNA check was done on the table's D call, TRBD1. TRBV12-1 is listed as a pseudogene. The CDR3 contains 17 residues. CDR3 sequence reads: CASITLGDRSMNTEAFF. CDR3 coding DNA: TGTGCCAGCATCACACTAGGAGACAGGAGTATGAACACTGAAGCTTTCTTT.

This clone was seen a few times. The V and J genes are TRBV5-1 and TRBJ2-2; D is perhaps TRBD1 (5 bases). CDR1 SGHRS and CDR2 YFSETQ come from the germline V gene. This CDR3 has 15 amino acids. V lost 1 base and J lost 5, with 12 bases in between. Here the CDR3 reads CASSLRTGQTGELFF. DNA for the CDR3: TGCGCCAGCAGCTTGCGAACAGGTCAAACCGGGGAGCTGTTTTTT.

This chain uses TRBV10-2 with TRBJ1-2; TRBD1 might be the D (6 bases). From germline, CDR1 is WSHSY and CDR2 SAAADI. The V end lost 7 bases, the J end lost 2 bases, and 14 bases lay between the germline ends. The CDR3 runs to 14 residues. In nucleotides, the CDR3 is TGCGCCAGCATGGACAGAGATTCCAACTATGGCTACACCTTC. Its protein is CASMDRDSNYGYTF.

The chain joins TRBV5-4 to TRBJ2-3; D not resolved. The germline CDR1 and CDR2 sequences are SGHNT and YYREEE (reference sequence). V lost 4 bases and J 6 bases, leaving 18 bases between the germline ends. The CDR3 consists of 15 residues. This chain's CDR3 is CASSRAPGLPDTQYF. For the CDR3, the DNA is TGTGCCAGCAGCCGCGCGCCGGGTTTACCTGATACGCAGTATTTT.

This chain joins TRBV25-1 and TRBJ2-1; 10 positions agree with TRBD1. The CDR3 has 18 amino acids. V shed 3 bases and J 6 bases; nucleotides not matched to a gene: 14. The V gene's germline CDR1 is MGHDK and CDR2 SYGVNS. CDR3 sequence (DNA): TGTGCCAGCAGTGATTCCGGGACAGGGGATAAGCTAACCAATGAGCAGTTCTTC. Protein product: CASSDSGTGDKLTNEQFF.

The chain recombines TRBV27 with TRBJ1-1; the match to TRBD1 covers 7 bases. J gave up 5 bases and V 6 bases, and 3 bases lay outside the gene matches. CDR3 length equals 12 residues. Germline V gene sequence: CDR1 MNHEY, CDR2 SMNVEV (reference sequence). CDR3 nucleotides: TGTGCCAGCAGGAGACAGGGAACTGAAGCTTTCTTT. Its translation is CASRRQGTEAFF.

The genes are TRBV5-5 and TRBJ1-4; D ambiguous. CDR3 size: 12 residues. Per germline, CDR1 SGHKS and CDR2 YYEKEE (reference sequence). V was shortened by 2 bases and J by 8 bases, with 7 bases between the two germline ends. The CDR3 is CASSLGGEKLFF. The CDR3 nucleotides are TGTGCCAGCAGCTTAGGCGGGGAAAAACTGTTTTTT.